The entry below gives a single TCR beta chain sequence along with its context. These data belong to a study of blood T cell repertoires in COVID-19. Assay: immunoSEQ multiplex PCR; the TCRdb copy retains only in-frame clones and omits some. In the table there are some 30,000 clones, roughly 87% of which are singletons. V dropped 0 bases and J dropped 5; count of bases not matched to a gene: 2. The CDR3 runs to 15 residues. Germline assignment: CDR1 SGHRS and CDR2 YFSETQ. The genes are TRBV5-1 and TRBJ2-2, with TRBD1 matching 9 bases. Sequenced material: peripheral blood. This receptor was taken from a woman in her fifties or sixties with active COVID-19. For the CDR3, the DNA is TGCGCCAGCAGCTTGGGGACAGGGGTTACCGGGGAGCTGTTTTTT. It specifies CASSLGTGVTGELFF.